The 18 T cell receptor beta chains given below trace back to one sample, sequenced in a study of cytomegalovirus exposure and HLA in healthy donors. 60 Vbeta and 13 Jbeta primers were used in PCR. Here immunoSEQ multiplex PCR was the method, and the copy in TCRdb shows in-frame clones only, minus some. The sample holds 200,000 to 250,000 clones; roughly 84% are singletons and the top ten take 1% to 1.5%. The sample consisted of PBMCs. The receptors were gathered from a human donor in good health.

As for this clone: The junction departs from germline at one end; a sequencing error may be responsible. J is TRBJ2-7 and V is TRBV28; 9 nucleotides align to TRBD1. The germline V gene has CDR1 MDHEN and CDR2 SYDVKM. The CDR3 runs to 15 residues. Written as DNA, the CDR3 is TGTGCCAGCACCACACCCGGACAGGGGTCACTCGAGCAGTGCTTC. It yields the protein CASTTPGQGSLEQCF.

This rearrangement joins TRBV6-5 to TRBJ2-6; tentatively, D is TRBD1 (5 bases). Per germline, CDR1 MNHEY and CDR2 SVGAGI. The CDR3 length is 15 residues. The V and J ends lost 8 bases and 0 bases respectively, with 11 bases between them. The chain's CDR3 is CASGNTGSGANVLTF. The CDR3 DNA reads TGTGCCAGCGGAAACACAGGCTCTGGGGCCAACGTCCTGACTTTC.

The CDR3 here is CASSPGLASRYEQYF. CDR3 nucleotide sequence: TGTGCCAGCAGCCCCGGACTAGCGTCTCGGTACGAGCAGTACTTC. The J gene is TRBJ2-7, the V gene TRBV28; TRBD2 aligns across 9 bases. The CDR3 is 15 residues long. The ends lost 6 bases at V and 4 bases at J; junction bases unmatched: 10. Germline CDR1 MDHEN, CDR2 SYDVKM.

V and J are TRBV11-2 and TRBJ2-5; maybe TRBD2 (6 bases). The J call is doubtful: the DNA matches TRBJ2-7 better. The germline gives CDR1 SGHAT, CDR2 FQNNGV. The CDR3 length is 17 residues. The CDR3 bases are TGTGCCAGCAGCTTACGGGGGACCGTTTGGGTGTTATACGAGCAGTACTTC. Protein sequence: CASSLRGTVWVLYEQYF.

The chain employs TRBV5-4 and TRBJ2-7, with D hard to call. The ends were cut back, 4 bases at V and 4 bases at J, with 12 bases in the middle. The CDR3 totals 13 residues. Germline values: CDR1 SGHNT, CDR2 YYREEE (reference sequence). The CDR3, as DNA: TGTGCCAGCAGCCCGTCGGGTGGGTACGAGCAGTACTTC. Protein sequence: CASSPSGGYEQYF.

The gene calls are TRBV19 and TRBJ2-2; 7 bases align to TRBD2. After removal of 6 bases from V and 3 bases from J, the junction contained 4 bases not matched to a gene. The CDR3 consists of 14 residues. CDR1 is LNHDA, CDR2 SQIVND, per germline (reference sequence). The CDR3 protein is CASRSSGYTGELFF. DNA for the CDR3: TGTGCCAGTAGAAGTAGCGGGTACACCGGGGAGCTGTTTTTT.

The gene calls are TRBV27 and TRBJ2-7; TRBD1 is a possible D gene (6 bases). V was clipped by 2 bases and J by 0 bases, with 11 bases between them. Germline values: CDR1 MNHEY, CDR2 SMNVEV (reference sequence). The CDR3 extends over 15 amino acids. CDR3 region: CASSLGGGHSYEQYF. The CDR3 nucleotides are TGTGCCAGCAGTTTAGGGGGCGGACACTCCTACGAGCAGTACTTC.

As DNA, the CDR3 is TGTGCCAGCAGCGTAGGTGGAAATCGGGATTCACCCCTCCACTTT. Its protein is CASSVGGNRDSPLHF. V usage is TRBV9 and J usage is TRBJ1-6; D is ambiguous. This CDR3 has 15 residues. The germline V and J ends were trimmed by 0 bases and 8 bases, with 12 bases remaining between them. Germline V lookup: CDR1 SGDLS, CDR2 YYNGEE.

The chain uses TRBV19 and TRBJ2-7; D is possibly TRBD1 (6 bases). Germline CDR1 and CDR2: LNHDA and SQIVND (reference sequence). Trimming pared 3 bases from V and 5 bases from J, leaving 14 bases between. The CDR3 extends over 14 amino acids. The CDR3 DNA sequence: TGTGCCAGTAGTATCACAGGGAATAGTGACGAGCAGTACTTC. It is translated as CASSITGNSDEQYF.

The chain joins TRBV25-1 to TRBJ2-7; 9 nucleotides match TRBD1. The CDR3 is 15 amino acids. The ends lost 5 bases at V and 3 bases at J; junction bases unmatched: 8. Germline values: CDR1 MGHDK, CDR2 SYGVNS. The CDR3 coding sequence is TGTGCCAGCAGTAACCCCGGGACAGGGAACTACGAGCAGTACTTC. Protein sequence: CASSNPGTGNYEQYF.

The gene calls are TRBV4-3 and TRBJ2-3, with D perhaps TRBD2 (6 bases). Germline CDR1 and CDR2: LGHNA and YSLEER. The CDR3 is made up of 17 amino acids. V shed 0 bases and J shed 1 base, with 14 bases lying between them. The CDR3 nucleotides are TGCGCCAGCAGCCAAGATAGGAGTACGGGGGGCACAGATACGCAGTATTTT. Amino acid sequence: CASSQDRSTGGTDTQYF.

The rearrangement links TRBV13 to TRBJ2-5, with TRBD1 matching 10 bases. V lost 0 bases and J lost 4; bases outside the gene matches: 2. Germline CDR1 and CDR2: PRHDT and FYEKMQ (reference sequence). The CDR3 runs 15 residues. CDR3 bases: TGTGCCAGCAGCTTAGGGACAGGGGGCGTAGAGACCCAGTACTTC. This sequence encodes CASSLGTGGVETQYF.

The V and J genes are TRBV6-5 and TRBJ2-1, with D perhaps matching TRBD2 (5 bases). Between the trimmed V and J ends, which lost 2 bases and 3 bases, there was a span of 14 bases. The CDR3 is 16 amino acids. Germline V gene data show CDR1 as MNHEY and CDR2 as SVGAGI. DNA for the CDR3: TGTGCCAGCAGTTACGAGAGGGTAGCGAGCTACAATGAGCAGTTCTTC. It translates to CASSYERVASYNEQFF.

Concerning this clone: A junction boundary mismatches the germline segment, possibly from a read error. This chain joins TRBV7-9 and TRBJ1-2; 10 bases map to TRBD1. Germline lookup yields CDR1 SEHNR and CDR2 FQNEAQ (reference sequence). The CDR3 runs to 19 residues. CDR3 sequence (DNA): TGTGCCAGCAGCTTAGCGGGGGACAGGGGCTCCACAGCCGCCTATCGCTACACCTTC. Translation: CASSLAGDRGSTAAYRYTF.

CDR3 amino acids: CASSREPETKRTDTQYF. The CDR3 DNA sequence: TGCGCCAGCAGCCGGGAGCCGGAGACTAAGCGCACAGATACGCAGTATTTT. The gene calls are TRBV4-1 and TRBJ2-3; D may be TRBD2 (5 bases). V was clipped by 4 bases and J by 1 base, with 18 bases between them. The CDR3 loop spans 17 amino acids. CDR1 is MGHRA and CDR2 is YSYEKL in the germline V gene.

The CDR3 DNA sequence: TGTGCCAGCTCACCAAAGTCCGGCGGGGCTGAAGCTTTCTTT. Its protein product is CASSPKSGGAEAFF. This chain joins TRBV18 and TRBJ1-1; D is uncertain. CDR3 size: 14 residues. The germline gives CDR1 KGHSH, CDR2 LQKENI. V lost 2 bases, J lost 6 bases, and 13 bases lay in between.

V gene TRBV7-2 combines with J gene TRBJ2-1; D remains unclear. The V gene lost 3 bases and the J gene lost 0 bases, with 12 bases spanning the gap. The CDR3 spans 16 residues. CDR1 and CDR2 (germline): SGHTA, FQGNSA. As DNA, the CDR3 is TGTGCCAGCAGCTTTTCCGGGTCGAGCTCCTACAATGAGCAGTTCTTC. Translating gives CASSFSGSSSYNEQFF.

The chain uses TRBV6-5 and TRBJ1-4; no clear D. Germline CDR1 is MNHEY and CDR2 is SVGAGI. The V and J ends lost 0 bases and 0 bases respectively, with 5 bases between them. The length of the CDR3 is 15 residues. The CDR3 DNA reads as TGTGCCAGCAGTTACTCAGAGCCAACTAATGAAAAACTGTTTTTT. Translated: CASSYSEPTNEKLFF.